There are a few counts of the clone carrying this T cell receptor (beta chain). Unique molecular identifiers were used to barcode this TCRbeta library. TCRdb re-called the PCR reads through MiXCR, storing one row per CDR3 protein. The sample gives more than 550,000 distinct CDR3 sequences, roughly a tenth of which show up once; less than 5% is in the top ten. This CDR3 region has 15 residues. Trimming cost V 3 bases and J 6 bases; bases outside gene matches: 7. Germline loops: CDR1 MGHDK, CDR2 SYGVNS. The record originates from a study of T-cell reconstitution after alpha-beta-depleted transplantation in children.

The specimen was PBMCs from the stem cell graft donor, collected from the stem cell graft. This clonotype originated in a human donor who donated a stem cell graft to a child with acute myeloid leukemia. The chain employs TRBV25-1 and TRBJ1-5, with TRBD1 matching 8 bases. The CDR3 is CASSDEDRAGQPQHF. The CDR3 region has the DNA TGTGCCAGCAGTGATGAGGACAGGGCCGGTCAGCCCCAGCATTTT. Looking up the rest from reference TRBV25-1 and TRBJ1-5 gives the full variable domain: EADIYQTPRYLVIGTGKKITLECSQTMGHDKMYWYQQDPGMELHLIHYSYGVNSTEKGDLSSESTVSRIRTEHFPLTLESARPSHTSQYLCASSDEDRAGQPQHFGDGTRLSIL.